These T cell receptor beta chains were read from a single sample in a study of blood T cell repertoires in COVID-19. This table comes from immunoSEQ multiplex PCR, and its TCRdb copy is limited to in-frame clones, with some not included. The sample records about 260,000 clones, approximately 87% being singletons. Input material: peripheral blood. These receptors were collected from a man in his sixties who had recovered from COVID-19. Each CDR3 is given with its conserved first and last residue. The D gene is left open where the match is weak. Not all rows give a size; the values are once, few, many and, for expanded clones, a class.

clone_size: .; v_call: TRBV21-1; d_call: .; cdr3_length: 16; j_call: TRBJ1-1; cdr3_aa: CASSNSTDDRGTEAFF; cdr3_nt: TGTGCCAGCAGCAATAGCACAGACGACAGGGGCACTGAAGCTTTCTTT
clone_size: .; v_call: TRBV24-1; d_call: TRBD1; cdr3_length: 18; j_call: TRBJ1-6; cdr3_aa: CATSDITGGSSYNSPLHF; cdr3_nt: TGTGCCACCAGTGATATTACAGGGGGGAGCTCCTATAATTCACCCCTCCACTTT
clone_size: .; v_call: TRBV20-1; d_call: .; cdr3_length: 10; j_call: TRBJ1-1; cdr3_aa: CSVQRTEAFF; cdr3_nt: TGCAGTGTTCAGCGCACTGAAGCTTTCTTT
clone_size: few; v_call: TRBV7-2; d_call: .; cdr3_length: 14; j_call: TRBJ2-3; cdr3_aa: CASSLGNRLNTQYF; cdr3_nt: TGTGCCAGCAGCTTAGGGAACAGATTAAATACGCAGTATTTT
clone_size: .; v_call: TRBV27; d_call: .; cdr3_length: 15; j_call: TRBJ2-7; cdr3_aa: CASSLMPYRDYEQYF; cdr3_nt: TGTGCCAGCAGTTTAATGCCCTACAGGGACTACGAGCAGTACTTC
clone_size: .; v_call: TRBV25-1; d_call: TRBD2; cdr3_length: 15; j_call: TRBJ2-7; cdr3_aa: CASSKSGGSYYEQYF; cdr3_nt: TGTGCCAGCAGTAAAAGCGGGGGGTCCTACTACGAGCAGTACTTC
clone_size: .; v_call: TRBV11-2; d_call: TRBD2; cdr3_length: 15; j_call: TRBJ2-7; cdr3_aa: CASSLDPSGIYEQYF; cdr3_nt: TGTGCCAGCAGCTTAGATCCCAGCGGGATCTACGAGCAGTACTTC
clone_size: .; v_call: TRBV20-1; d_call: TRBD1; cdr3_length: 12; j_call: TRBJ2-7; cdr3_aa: CSASDRVNEQYF; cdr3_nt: TGCAGTGCTAGTGACAGGGTGAACGAGCAGTACTTC
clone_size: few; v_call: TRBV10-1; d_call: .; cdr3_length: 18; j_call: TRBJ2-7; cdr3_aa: CASSESRVGPDSSYEQYF; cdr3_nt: TGCGCCAGCAGTGAGTCTCGGGTGGGCCCCGACAGCTCCTACGAGCAGTACTTC
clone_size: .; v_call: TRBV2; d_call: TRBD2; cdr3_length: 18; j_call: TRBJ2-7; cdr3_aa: CASSPRIPSGSSSHEQYF; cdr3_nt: TGTGCCAGCAGTCCTCGAATACCTAGCGGATCAAGCTCCCACGAGCAGTACTTC
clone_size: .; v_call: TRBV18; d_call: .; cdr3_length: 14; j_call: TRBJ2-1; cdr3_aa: CASSPLSTGNEQFF; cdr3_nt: TGTGCCAGCTCACCACTCTCTACAGGCAATGAGCAGTTCTTC
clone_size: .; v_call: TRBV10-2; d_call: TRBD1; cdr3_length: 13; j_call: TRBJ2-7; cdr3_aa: CASSEGTAYEQYF; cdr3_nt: TGCGCCAGCAGTGAAGGGACAGCCTACGAGCAGTACTTC
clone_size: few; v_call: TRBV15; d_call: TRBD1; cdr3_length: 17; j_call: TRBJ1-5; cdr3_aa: CATSRQGQGRYNQPQHF; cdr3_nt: TGTGCCACCAGCAGACAGGGACAGGGTCGCTACAATCAGCCCCAGCATTTT
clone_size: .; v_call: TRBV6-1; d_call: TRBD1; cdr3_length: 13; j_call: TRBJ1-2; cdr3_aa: CASRAGQGQGYTF; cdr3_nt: TGTGCCAGCAGGGCCGGACAGGGTCAAGGCTACACCTTC
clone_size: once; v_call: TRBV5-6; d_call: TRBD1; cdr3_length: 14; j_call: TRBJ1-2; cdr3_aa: CASSVGTARYGYTF; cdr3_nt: TGTGCCAGCAGCGTCGGGACAGCGAGATATGGCTACACCTTC
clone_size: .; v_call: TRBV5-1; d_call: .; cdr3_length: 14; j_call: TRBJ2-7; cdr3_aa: CASSSARQNREQYF; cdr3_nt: TGCGCCAGCAGCTCCGCGAGACAAAATCGCGAGCAGTACTTC
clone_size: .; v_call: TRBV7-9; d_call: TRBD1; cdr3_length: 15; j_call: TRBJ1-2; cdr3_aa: CASSLGRDRGYGYTF; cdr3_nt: TGTGCCAGCAGCTTAGGACGGGACAGGGGATATGGCTACACCTTC
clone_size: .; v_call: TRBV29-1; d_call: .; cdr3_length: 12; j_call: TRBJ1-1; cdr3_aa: CSVVGGLTEAFF; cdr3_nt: TGCAGCGTTGTAGGGGGTCTCACTGAAGCTTTCTTT
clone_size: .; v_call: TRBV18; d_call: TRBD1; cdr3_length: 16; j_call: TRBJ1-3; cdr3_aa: CASSSQTGGTGNTIYF; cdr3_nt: TGTGCCAGCTCAAGTCAGACAGGGGGTACTGGAAACACCATATATTTT
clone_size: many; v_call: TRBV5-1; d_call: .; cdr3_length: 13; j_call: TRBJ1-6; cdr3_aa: CASSDRTNSPLHF; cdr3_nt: TGCGCCAGCAGCGACAGGACTAATTCACCCCTCCACTTT
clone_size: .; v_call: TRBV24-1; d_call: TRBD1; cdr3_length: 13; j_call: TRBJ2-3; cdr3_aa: CATSQGAKDTQYF; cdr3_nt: TGTGCCACCAGCCAGGGGGCAAAAGATACGCAGTATTTT
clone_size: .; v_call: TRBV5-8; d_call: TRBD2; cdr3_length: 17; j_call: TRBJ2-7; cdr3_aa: CASSKLLAGAGAYEQYF; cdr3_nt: TGTGCCAGCAGCAAGTTGCTAGCGGGCGCGGGCGCCTACGAGCAGTACTTC
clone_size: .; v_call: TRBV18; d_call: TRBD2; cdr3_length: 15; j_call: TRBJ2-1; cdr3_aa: CASSPASGLSNEQFF; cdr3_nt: TGTGCCAGCTCACCAGCTAGCGGGTTATCCAATGAGCAGTTCTTC
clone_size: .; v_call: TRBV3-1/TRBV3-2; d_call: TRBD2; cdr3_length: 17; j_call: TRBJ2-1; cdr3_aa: CASSQDGTSGSYNEQFF; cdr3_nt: TGTGCCAGCAGCCAAGACGGGACTAGCGGCTCCTACAATGAGCAGTTCTTC
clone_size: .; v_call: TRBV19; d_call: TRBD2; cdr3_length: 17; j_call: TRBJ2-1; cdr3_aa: CASSGGTSGRRYNEQFF; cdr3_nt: TGTGCCAGTAGTGGAGGGACTAGCGGGAGGCGCTACAATGAGCAGTTCTTC
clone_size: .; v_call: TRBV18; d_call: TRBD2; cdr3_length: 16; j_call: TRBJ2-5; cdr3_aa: CASSLAGGRQGETQYF; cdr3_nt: TGTGCCAGCTCCCTAGCGGGAGGACGGCAGGGGGAGACCCAGTACTTC
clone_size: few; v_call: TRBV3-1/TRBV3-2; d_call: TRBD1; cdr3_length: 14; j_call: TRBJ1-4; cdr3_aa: CASSYDRVGEKLFF; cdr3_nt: TGTGCCAGCAGCTATGACAGGGTGGGAGAAAAACTGTTTTTT
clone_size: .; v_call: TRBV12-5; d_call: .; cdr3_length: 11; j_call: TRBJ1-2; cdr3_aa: CASAANYGYTF; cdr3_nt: TGTGCTAGTGCGGCTAACTATGGCTACACCTTC